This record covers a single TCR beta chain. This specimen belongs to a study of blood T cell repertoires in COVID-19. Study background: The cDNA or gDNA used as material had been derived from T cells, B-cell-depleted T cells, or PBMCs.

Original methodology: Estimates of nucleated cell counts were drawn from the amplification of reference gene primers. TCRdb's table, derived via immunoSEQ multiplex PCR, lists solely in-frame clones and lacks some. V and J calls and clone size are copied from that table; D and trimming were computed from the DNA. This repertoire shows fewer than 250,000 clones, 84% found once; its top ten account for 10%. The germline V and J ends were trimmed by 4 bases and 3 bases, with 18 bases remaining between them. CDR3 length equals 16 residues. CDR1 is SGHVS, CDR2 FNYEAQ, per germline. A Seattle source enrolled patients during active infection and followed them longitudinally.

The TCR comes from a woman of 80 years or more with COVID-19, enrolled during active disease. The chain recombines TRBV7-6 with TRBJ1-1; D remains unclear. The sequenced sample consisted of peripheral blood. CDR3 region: CASSSWDGLGDTEAFF. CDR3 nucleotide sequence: TGTGCCAGCAGCTCCTGGGATGGACTAGGAGACACTGAAGCTTTCTTT.